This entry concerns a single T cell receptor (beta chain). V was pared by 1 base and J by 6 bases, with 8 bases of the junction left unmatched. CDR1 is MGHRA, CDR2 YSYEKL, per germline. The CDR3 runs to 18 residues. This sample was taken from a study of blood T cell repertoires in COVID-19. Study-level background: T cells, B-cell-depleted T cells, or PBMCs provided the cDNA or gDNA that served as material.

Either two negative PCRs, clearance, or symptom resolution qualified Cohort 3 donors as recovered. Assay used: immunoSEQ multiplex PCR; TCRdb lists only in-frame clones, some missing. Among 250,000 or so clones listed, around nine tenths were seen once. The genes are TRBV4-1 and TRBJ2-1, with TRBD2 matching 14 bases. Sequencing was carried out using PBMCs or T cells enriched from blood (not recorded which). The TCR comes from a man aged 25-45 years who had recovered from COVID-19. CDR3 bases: TGCGCCAGCAGCCAAGGGGTAGGGACTAGCGGGGGCCTCAATGAGCAGTTCTTC. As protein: CASSQGVGTSGGLNEQFF.